A single sample gave rise to the 6 T cell receptor beta chains below, sequenced in a study of shared clonotypes between healthy human individuals. Naive CD8 populations comprised CD45RO-negative cells positively selected for CCR7, excluding terminally differentiated effector memory CD45RA+ cells. The table came from immunoSEQ multiplex PCR; TCRdb's copy has only in-frame clones and leaves some out. The sample carries millions of clones, roughly 91% recorded once. Sequencing was performed on naive CD8+ T cells from PBMCs. These receptors all stem from a man aged 18 to 35 in good health. Some clones in this sample may be carry-over from other donors' samples.

This clone was found once. The chain couples TRBV11-2 to TRBJ2-2, with a weak D call TRBD1 (6 bases). This CDR3 comprises 16 residues. V gave up 4 bases and J gave up 0 bases, with 12 bases separating them. Germline V gives CDR1 SGHAT, CDR2 FQNNGV. The CDR3 here is CASSSRTEPNTGELFF. In DNA, the CDR3 is TGTGCCAGCAGCTCGAGGACAGAACCGAACACCGGGGAGCTGTTTTTT.

The chain carries TRBV10-3 and TRBJ2-7; 9 bases fit TRBD1. Germline V CDR1 and CDR2: ENHRY, SYGVKD. After removal of 2 bases from V and 5 bases from J, the junction contained 13 bases not matched to a gene. The CDR3 is 17 residues long. This CDR3 is CAISEPYTDRGNDEQYF. The CDR3 DNA sequence: TGTGCCATCAGTGAGCCCTATACGGACAGGGGAAACGACGAGCAGTACTTC.

This chain links TRBV5-1 with TRBJ2-3; 11 nucleotides match TRBD2. The CDR3 is made up of 16 amino acids. Germline trimming cut 4 bases from V and 6 bases from J; bases unmatched to any gene: 10. Germline CDR1 reads SGHRS; CDR2 reads YFSETQ. This chain's CDR3 is CASSPYSGRAFDTQYF. In DNA, the CDR3 is TGCGCCAGCAGCCCTTATAGCGGGAGGGCCTTCGATACGCAGTATTTT.

The J gene is TRBJ2-1, the V gene TRBV9; 11 bases align to TRBD2. The CDR3 is 18 residues long. V lost 1 base to trimming and J lost 0 bases; unmatched junction nucleotides: 6. Germline CDR1 and CDR2: SGDLS and YYNGEE. CDR3 sequence: CASSVSTSGDSSYNEQFF. Here the CDR3 DNA reads TGTGCCAGCAGCGTATCGACTAGCGGGGACAGCTCCTACAATGAGCAGTTCTTC.

This clone was recorded only once. The CDR3 sequence is CASSSSRPDRGNIQYF. The CDR3 DNA sequence: TGTGCCAGCTCATCCTCTCGTCCTGACAGGGGAAACATTCAGTACTTC. The chain joins TRBV18 to TRBJ2-4, with 8 bases matching TRBD1. The CDR3 covers 16 residues. Germline V gene sequence: CDR1 KGHSH, CDR2 LQKENI. J lost 6 bases, V lost 5 bases, and 12 bases had no gene match.

Comments on this clone: Other DNA sequences of this sample code for an identical CDR3. The chain links TRBV9 to TRBJ2-6, with a tentative D call TRBD2 (6 bases). CDR1 and CDR2 from the germline V gene are SGDLS and YYNGEE. Deletions cut 1 base from V and 4 bases from J, with 12 bases between. The CDR3 extends over 16 amino acids. CDR3 in DNA: TGTGCCAGCAGCGTACCCCTCGGGAGCGGGGCCAACGTCCTGACTTTC. It is translated as CASSVPLGSGANVLTF.